The sequence of this T cell receptor (beta chain) was determined in a study of shared clonotypes between healthy human individuals. Terminally differentiated effector memory CD45RA+ cells were excluded from the naive CD8 cells, which were CD45RO-negative and positively selected for CCR7. General study points: Of the naive CD4 clonotypes, around 4.9% were shared across several donors.

As regards this clone: Its antigen is undetermined.

The data were produced by immunoSEQ multiplex PCR, yet TCRdb's version contains in-frame clones alone and is incomplete. The sample includes roughly 2,000,000 clones, about 95% seen only once; the top ten take around 1.2%. Germline trimming cut 3 bases from V and 3 bases from J; bases unmatched to any gene: 8. This CDR3 spans 16 amino acids. CDR1 is SGHDT and CDR2 is YYEEEE in the germline V gene. The chain uses TRBV5-6 and TRBJ2-7; TRBD1 aligns across 11 bases. The sequencing input was naive CD8+ T cells sorted from blood. The source is a man aged 18-30 years in good health. CDR3 sequence reads: CASSWGTGGLVYEQYF. DNA for the CDR3: TGTGCCAGCAGCTGGGGGACAGGGGGATTAGTCTACGAGCAGTACTTC.